The 5 T cell receptor beta chains below come from one sample, sequenced in a study of glioma-infiltrating T cells. Using RNA template, CDR3s of TCR alpha and beta were amplified with iRepertoire arm-PCR. A single record per CDR3 protein comes from TCRdb applying MiXCR to the multiplex PCR reads. The sample lists around 130,000 distinct CDR3 sequences, under 30% occurring once. Sequencing was done on a sample of glioma tissue, nonneoplastic brain tissue, or PBMCs (not recorded which). The receptors shown here come from a human donor with low-grade glioma or glioblastoma, undergoing nonglioma brain surgery, or in good health (not recorded which).

This clonotype was counted a few times. This rearrangement joins TRBV20-1 to TRBJ2-3; 13 nucleotides agree with TRBD2. The CDR3 runs 14 residues. In germline, CDR1 is DFQATT, CDR2 SNEGSKA (reference sequence). Losses at the gene ends were 7 bases for V and 7 bases for J; bases not matched to a gene: 8. CDR3 in amino acids: CSVTSGGVAHTQYF. In nucleotides, the CDR3 is TGCAGTGTTACTAGCGGGGGGGTAGCACATACGCAGTATTTT.

There are a few counts of this clonotype. This chain connects TRBV2 to TRBJ1-1; D is uncertain. The germline gives CDR1 SNHLY, CDR2 FYNNEI. This CDR3 has 14 amino acids. V was shortened by 1 base and J by 9 bases, with 15 bases between the two germline ends. CDR3 sequence (DNA): TGTGCCAGCAGTGAAGATGGCGGGCATTTTCAAGCTTTCTTT. Translation: CASSEDGGHFQAFF.

The chain recombines TRBV7-2 with TRBJ1-1; D gene ambiguous. The CDR3 totals 14 residues. Trimming took 5 bases from V and 4 from J, leaving 14 bases between them. Germline assignment: CDR1 SGHTA and CDR2 FQGNSA. CDR3 nucleotide sequence: TGTGCCAGCAGCCGTGGGAGGCTCCTCACTGAAGCTTTCTTT. It yields the protein CASSRGRLLTEAFF. Full variable domain (remainder filled in from reference TRBV7-2 and TRBJ1-1): GAGVSQSPSNKVTEKGKDVELRCDPISGHTALYWYRQSLGQGLEFLIYFQGNSAPDKSGLPSDRFSAERTGGSVSTLTIQRTQQEDSAVYLCASSRGRLLTEAFFGQGTRLTVV.

This clonotype was counted ten times or more. The rearrangement uses TRBV7-9 and TRBJ1-1, with D perhaps matching TRBD1 (5 bases). Trimming stripped 5 bases from V and 6 bases from J, with 10 bases between. The CDR3 is 12 amino acids. Germline V lookup: CDR1 SEHNR, CDR2 FQNEAQ (reference sequence). As DNA, the CDR3 is TGTGCCAGCAGCCGGGGGGGGGCTGAAGCTTTCTTT. It encodes CASSRGGAEAFF.

This clonotype turned up a few times. J is TRBJ2-5 and V is TRBV3-1, with 12 positions matching TRBD2. Germline trimming cut 4 bases from V and 7 bases from J; bases unmatched to any gene: 10. Per the germline V gene, CDR1 is LGHDT and CDR2 is YNNKEL (reference sequence). The CDR3 spans 16 residues. This CDR3 reads CASSLGLAGPWGTQYF. Here the CDR3 DNA reads TGTGCCAGCAGCCTCGGACTAGCGGGGCCCTGGGGGACCCAGTACTTC.